This entry features one TCR beta chain sequence. Its antigen target is currently unknown. It has no much larger one-base neighbor in the sample; base qualities were not kept. The CDR3 measures 13 amino acids from cysteine to phenylalanine. Left in the record is the CDR3 DNA by itself, 39 bases read in frame from the first base. Relative to germline, V is 6 bases shorter and J is 0 bases shorter, with 6 bases between their ends. CDR1 and CDR2 are read off the germline V gene as MNHEY and SVGAGI. The CDR3 regions of human TCRbeta chains were analyzed by immunosequencing. The published analysis was carried out like this. TCRs in the repertoires were matched against a reference library of SARS-CoV-2-specific TCRs that had been generated with the MIRA antigen-specificity platform. Breadth meant the fraction of unique TCRs that were SARS-CoV-2-associated, whereas depth meant the fraction of total T cells that were SARS-CoV-2-associated. Using the MIRA data, each spike-specific TCR was assigned both to the spike region to which the TCR was reactive and to a CD4 or CD8 class. Log10-transformed breadth and depth values were compared by one-way ANOVA with Sidak's multiple comparisons tests. Entries here come from immuneACCESS through TCRdb and include only in-frame sequences with V and J called. Some clones fail to appear in such tables; in the studies checked, an unresolved V gene covers under half of the shortfall, and the cause of the remainder is unknown. The V and J calls and the clone size are those of that table, but D and trimming were determined from the DNA. For this sample the table gives about 110,000 clones, of which 87% were detected only once. In total, the top ten clones hold about 5.2% of the sample.

This sample is part of a study of T cell responses to AZD1222 COVID-19 vaccine (dated by TCRdb to about 2021). Regarding the research as a whole: AZD1222 recipients given second doses at about 4 weeks or at about 12 weeks were pooled, since spike-specific TCR depth and breadth were not found to differ between the two schedules. TCR sequencing covered 230 to 250 trial participants: approximately 200 given two doses of AZD1222 and 26 given two doses of MenACWY control vaccine. Trial participants were enrolled by age into 18-55, 56-69 and 70-plus year subgroups, with approximately 150, 30 and 60 TCR-sequenced participants respectively.

The study at large found these results: The 56-69-year group was small, and its depth increase did not reach significance, likely because of low power. Reportedly, close to half of the unique spike-specific TCRs recognized epitopes lying outside the regions that are mutated in the B.1.351 and B.1.1.7 variants. Most participants were white British and females outnumbered males, and the authors suggested that clonal diversity may have been underestimated. Because no samples from the day 14 peak response were available, repertoires could be characterized only after the peak T cell response. Conclusions about previously exposed vaccinees are limited because only six or seven AZD1222 recipients were SARS-CoV-2 seropositive at baseline. The whole spike protein was spanned by vaccine-associated CD4 TCRs, and dominant responses were seen in regions 160-218 and 743-854. After two AZD1222 doses, both the breadth and the depth of spike-specific TCRs were significantly higher than at day 0 and than in MenACWY recipients.

The meaning of the sample's time point label: baseline before first vaccination. The vaccinee samples were drawn from two UK trials, COV001 and COV002, one of which was a single-blind randomized controlled phase 2/3 trial testing AZD1222 (ChAdOx1 nCoV-19) in healthy adults. For TCRbeta chain sequencing, PBMC samples from trial participants were taken at day 0 and at day 28 after the second dose. The sequencing here drew on peripheral blood, taken on day 0 of AZD1222 vaccination. The sequence came from an adult in good health. Recombination linked TRBV6-5 to TRBJ1-5; too little of a D gene remains to name it. The sequenced DNA: TGTGCCAGCAGCCTCGATAGCAATCAGCCCCAGCATTTT. Translated, it gives CASSLDSNQPQHF.